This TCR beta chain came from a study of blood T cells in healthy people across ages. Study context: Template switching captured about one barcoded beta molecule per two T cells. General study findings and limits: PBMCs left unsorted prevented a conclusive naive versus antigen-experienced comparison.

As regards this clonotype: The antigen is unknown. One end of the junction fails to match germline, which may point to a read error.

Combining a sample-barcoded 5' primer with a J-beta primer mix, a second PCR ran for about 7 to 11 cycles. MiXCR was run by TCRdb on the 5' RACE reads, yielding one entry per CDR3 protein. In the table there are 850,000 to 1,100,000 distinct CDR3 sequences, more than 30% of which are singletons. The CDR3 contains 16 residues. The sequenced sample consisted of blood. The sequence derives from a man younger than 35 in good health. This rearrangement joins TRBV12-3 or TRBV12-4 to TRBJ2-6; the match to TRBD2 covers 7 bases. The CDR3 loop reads CASYRAGFSGANVPTF. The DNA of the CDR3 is TGTGCCAGCTATCGAGCGGGGTTCTCTGGGGCCAACGTCCCGACTTTC.